This T cell receptor beta chain is from a study of T-cell memory formation after mild COVID-19. Study information: Largely donor-specific TCR clusters were found. Notes on the study in general: Clones from the second wave (peaking day 37) had unconfirmed SARS-CoV-2 specificity. CD4+ bias marked clones expanding day 15 to 37, unlike balanced contracting clones.

On this clonotype itself: Its cognate antigen is unknown.

Germline CDR1 and CDR2: DFQATT and SNEGSKA (reference sequence). This CDR3 spans 13 amino acids. Trimming stripped 3 bases from V and 3 bases from J, with 12 bases between. TCRdb reanalysed the 5' RACE reads using MiXCR and keeps one entry per CDR3 protein. There are about 180,000 distinct CDR3 sequences in the sample; 15% to 20% occur only once, and 2% to 2.5% lies in the top ten. The genes are TRBV20-1 and TRBJ2-7, with D perhaps matching TRBD1 or TRBD2 (6 bases each). The sample taken for sequencing was PBMCs or a T cell subset sorted from them (not recorded which). This TCR derives from an adult woman who had mild COVID-19 (a few samples of this study predate the infection). Cell type and time point are not known. The CDR3 DNA sequence: TGCAGTGCTAGTCGGGGGCGCGTCTACGAGCAGTACTTC. Translating gives CSASRGRVYEQYF.